These 13 T cell receptor beta chains originate from one sample sequenced in a study of response to subunit inactivated influenza vaccine (dated by TCRdb to 2016 to 2019). Library construction relied on RT-PCR. Reads for this sample came from an Illumina HiSeq 2500. The raw public data were reprocessed by TCRdb itself: fastp quality trimming at Q25, MiXCR clonotype calling, in-frame beta chains only. CDR3 protein sequences are deduplicated, and each keeps its most common genes and DNA. The sample data list some 540,000 distinct CDR3 sequences, and around a quarter of these were observed just once. The ten top clones hold about 3% of the sample. The sample also formed part of further work on T cells expressing NK-cell markers. From that second study: TCR beta cDNA libraries were prepared using 5'RACE template switching, which introduced a universal primer site and unique molecular identifiers.

Sequenced here: CD4+ T cells sorted from PBMCs, sampled 11 to 12 days after vaccination. Receptors originate from a man aged 45-65 years who received an inactivated influenza vaccine. Donor details come from another sample of the same person, matched by shared clones.

The V and J genes are TRBV27 and TRBJ2-1, with 8 bases identical to TRBD2. Germline-derived CDR1 and CDR2 are MNHEY and SMNVEV (reference sequence). The V and J ends lost 7 bases and 5 bases, in that order; junction bases with no gene match: 10. The CDR3 has 15 residues. The DNA of the CDR3 is TGTGCCAGCAACCCTAGGAGCGGGAGTAACAATGAGCAGTTCTTC. It encodes CASNPRSGSNNEQFF.

The chain has TRBV6-2 or TRBV6-3 and TRBJ1-5; a weak D match, TRBD1 (6 bases). The CDR3 extends over 13 amino acids. CDR1 MNHEY and CDR2 SVGEGT come from the germline V gene. Trimming removed 11 bases from V and 5 bases from J, with 16 bases in between. CDR3 nucleotides: TGTGCCGGTGGACAGTCCTTGTATCAGCCCCAGCATTTT. Translated: CAGGQSLYQPQHF.

This clonotype was recorded many times. The V gene is TRBV5-1, the J gene TRBJ1-1; 11 bases agree with TRBD1. Trimming took 4 bases from V and 1 from J; bases not matched to a gene: 6. The CDR3 extends over 16 amino acids. Germline lookup yields CDR1 SGHRS and CDR2 YFSETQ. The CDR3 DNA follows: TGCGCCAGCAGCCAGGACAGGGGGCGACCGAACACTGAAGCTTTCTTT. It yields the protein CASSQDRGRPNTEAFF.

This clonotype appeared a few times. The genes are TRBV6-2 or TRBV6-3 and TRBJ2-5; D might be TRBD2 (5 bases). Trimming pared 8 bases from V and 9 bases from J, leaving 16 bases between. Per germline, CDR1 MNHEY and CDR2 SVGEGT. CDR3 length: 12 residues. The CDR3 here is CASGVARVSQYF. The DNA of the CDR3 is TGTGCCAGCGGTGTGGCGAGGGTGTCCCAGTACTTC.

In its sample, this clonotype was seen a few times. The chain combines TRBV7-2 with TRBJ2-7; D not certain. This CDR3 comprises 13 residues. V dropped 0 bases and J dropped 5 bases, with 8 bases sitting between them. Germline loops: CDR1 SGHTA, CDR2 FQGNSA. DNA for the CDR3: TGTGCCAGCAGCTTAGCGCAACTGAACGAGCAGTACTTC. This sequence encodes CASSLAQLNEQYF.

The chain combines TRBV6-1 with TRBJ2-2; D is perhaps TRBD1 (6 bases). The CDR3 loop spans 17 amino acids. Germline V gene sequence: CDR1 MNHNS, CDR2 SASEGT. Trimming stripped 6 bases from V and 4 bases from J, with 21 bases between. The CDR3 here is CASSGVGQQTVTGELFF. The CDR3 DNA sequence: TGTGCCAGCAGCGGAGTTGGACAGCAAACCGTCACCGGGGAGCTGTTTTTT.

A few counts support this clonotype. This rearrangement joins TRBV7-9 to TRBJ2-1; D call uncertain. The V gene lost 1 base and the J gene lost 7 bases, with 11 bases spanning the gap. The CDR3 spans 14 residues. Germline CDR1 SEHNR, CDR2 FQNEAQ (reference sequence). The CDR3 coding sequence is TGTGCCAGCAGCTTAGAGGGTGCTCTAAATGAGCAGTTCTTC. It encodes CASSLEGALNEQFF. Based on the CDR3 plus reference TRBV7-9 and TRBJ2-1, the full variable domain is DTGVSQNPRHKITKRGQNVTFRCDPISEHNRLYWYRQTLGQGPEFLTYFQNEAQLEKSRLLSDRFSAERPKGSFSTLEIQRTEQGDSAMYLCASSLEGALNEQFFGPGTRLTVL.

The chain recombines TRBV6-1 with TRBJ2-2; TRBD2 is a possible D gene (7 bases). The CDR3 length is 17 residues. CDR1 is MNHNS and CDR2 is SASEGT in the germline V gene. Trimming pared 6 bases from V and 5 bases from J, leaving 22 bases between. The CDR3 DNA reads as TGTGCCAGCAGCCTAAGGGGGGGAGGGACCGGGACCGGGGAGCTGTTTTTT. This sequence encodes CASSLRGGGTGTGELFF.

The chain employs TRBV3-1 and TRBJ2-5; D is uncertain. The CDR3 runs 16 residues. Germline values: CDR1 LGHDT, CDR2 YNNKEL (reference sequence). Trimming removed 1 base from V and 3 bases from J, with 15 bases in between. CDR3: CASSQGRVAAKETQYF. Here the CDR3 DNA reads TGTGCCAGCAGCCAAGGAAGAGTTGCGGCTAAAGAGACCCAGTACTTC.

This clonotype was detected ten times or more. The chain recombines TRBV12-3 or TRBV12-4 with TRBJ1-5; D gene unclear. The CDR3 is 14 amino acids. V was cut by 5 bases and J by 2 bases, with 10 bases left in between. CDR3: CASSLSWGNQPQHF. The CDR3 region has the DNA TGTGCCAGCAGTCTCTCTTGGGGCAATCAGCCCCAGCATTTT.

This rearrangement joins TRBV12-3 or TRBV12-4 to TRBJ1-2; a possible D gene is TRBD1 (6 bases). This CDR3 region has 15 residues. Trimming took off 2 bases at V and 5 bases at J, with 15 bases between the two ends. The CDR3 loop reads CASSLSSGGSYGYTF. The DNA for the CDR3 is TGTGCCAGCAGTTTAAGTTCGGGGGGCAGTTATGGCTACACCTTC.

The sample holds many counts of this clonotype. The chain recombines TRBV10-3 with TRBJ2-1, with D hard to call. CDR3 length: 18 residues. Germline V gives CDR1 ENHRY, CDR2 SYGVKD. Trimming cost V 3 bases and J 0 bases, with 18 bases left between them. The CDR3, as DNA: TGTGCCATCAGTGAATTTGGGCGAACTTCGAGCTCCTACAATGAGCAGTTCTTC. Encoded protein: CAISEFGRTSSSYNEQFF.

Remarks on this clonotype: The CDR3 does not close with the conserved phenylalanine or tryptophan, likely indicating a read error. The chain is built from TRBV15 and TRBJ2-1; 10 nucleotides agree with TRBD2. Looked up from germline, CDR1 is LNHNV and CDR2 is YYDKDF (reference sequence). CDR3 length: 17 amino acids. After removal of 4 bases from V and 5 bases from J, the junction contained 11 bases not matched to a gene. Here the CDR3 DNA reads TGTGCCACCAGCAAAACCCCGGGACTAGCGTACAACAATGAGCAGTTCTTA. Residues: CATSKTPGLAYNNEQFL.